This T cell receptor beta chain was recovered during a study of shared clonotypes between healthy human individuals. General study points: Rarefaction curves obtained for sorted subsets showed sequencing incomplete despite large depth.

The genomic DNA of each subset was split evenly across several immunoSEQ plates. TCRdb keeps only in-frame clones here, not all; method: immunoSEQ multiplex PCR. The sample has roughly 1,000,000 clones; about 84% are singletons. As to this clone: Its target is not known. A far larger clone is just one base off, so this is likely a read error.

Those who donated were healthy HIV-negative adults, with no recent acute infections or vaccinations reported. CDR1 is SGHVS and CDR2 is FQNEAQ in the germline V gene. The CDR3 spans 18 residues. The germline V and J ends were trimmed by 7 bases and 3 bases, with 22 bases remaining between them. The clonotype comes from a man aged 18 to 29 in good health. Some clones in this sample may be carry-over from other donors' samples. This rearrangement joins TRBV7-8 to TRBJ2-6; D is undetermined. The sequenced material came from memory CD4+ T cells from PBMCs. Specified subset: CD45RA-negative fraction. The CDR3 region has the DNA TGTGCCAGCACCCAACAACCGAGATGGGATTTTGGGGCCAACGTCCTGACTTTC. The encoded protein is CASTQQPRWDFGANVLTF. Based on the CDR3 plus reference TRBV7-8 and TRBJ2-6, the full variable domain is GAGVSQSPRYKVAKRGQDVALRCDPISGHVSLFWYQQALGQGPEFLTYFQNEAQLDKSGLPSDRFFAERPEGSVSTLKIQRTQQEDSAVYLCASTQQPRWDFGANVLTFGAGSRLTVL.